The clone carrying this T cell receptor beta chain was recorded only once. This sample is drawn from a study of blood T cell repertoires in COVID-19. Study-wide background: The United States, Italy and Spain provided the acute and convalescent COVID-19 samples.

Each recovered donor of Cohort 3 presented with two negative PCRs, clearance, or symptom resolution. The CDR3 is 14 amino acids. V was pared by 4 bases and J by 6 bases, with 8 bases of the junction left unmatched. Germline loops: CDR1 SGHTS, CDR2 YDEGEE. How the authors handled the data: Cell counts per sample came from amplifying reference gene primers. Data came from immunoSEQ multiplex PCR; TCRdb stores just in-frame clones and leaves some out. The DNA was the basis for D and trimming; V, J and clone size are from that table. The top ten hold around 1.1% of the sample, which has 300,000 or so clones, around 90% seen once.

Sequenced material: PBMCs or T cells enriched from blood (not recorded which). The receptor was isolated from a woman in her thirties who had recovered from COVID-19. The chain is built from TRBV5-8 and TRBJ2-5, with 8 positions matching TRBD1. The CDR3 DNA reads TGTGCCAGCAGCCAAAGGACAGGGATGCAGACCCAGTACTTC. Translated, it gives CASSQRTGMQTQYF.